This entry lists 25 T cell receptor beta chains sequenced from one sample in a study of cytomegalovirus exposure and HLA in healthy donors. PCR involved 60 Vbeta and 13 Jbeta primers. Some clones are missing from TCRdb's copy, which holds only in-frame ones; the method was immunoSEQ multiplex PCR. The table has tens of thousands of clones, about 84% seen once. The specimen was PBMCs. These receptors were taken from a female donor in good health and CMV-seronegative.

The chain couples TRBV7-9 to TRBJ2-7, with a weak D call TRBD2 (5 bases). The CDR3 runs to 19 residues. CDR1 and CDR2 from the germline V gene are SEHNR and FQNEAQ (reference sequence). V lost 5 bases to trimming and J lost 2 bases, with 28 bases between them. CDR3 residues: CASSIDPAVVLGETYEQYF. CDR3 nucleotide sequence: TGTGCCAGCAGCATCGACCCGGCGGTTGTCCTCGGGGAAACCTACGAGCAGTACTTC.

The chain's CDR3 is CASRESLDRVYGYTF. The CDR3 nucleotides read TGTGCCAGCAGGGAGTCTCTTGACAGGGTTTATGGCTACACCTTC. The rearrangement uses TRBV6-1 and TRBJ1-2; 7 nucleotides match TRBD1. The CDR3 totals 15 residues. V shed 6 bases and J 5 bases; nucleotides not matched to a gene: 12. The germline gives CDR1 MNHNS, CDR2 SASEGT.

This clone has a handful of counts. The chain employs TRBV6-4 and TRBJ2-3, with 7 bases lining up with TRBD1. The germline V gene has CDR1 MRHNA and CDR2 SNTAGT. This CDR3 region has 14 residues. V lost 6 bases and J lost 1; bases outside the gene matches: 4. CDR3 nucleotides: TGTGCCAGCAGCTCCGGGACAGGCACAGATACGCAGTATTTT. Its translation is CASSSGTGTDTQYF.

The chain couples TRBV6-4 to TRBJ1-1, with D possibly matching TRBD1 (6 bases). Germline V lookup: CDR1 MRHNA, CDR2 SNTAGT. Trimming shortened V by 2 bases and J by 7 bases, and 8 bases separated the two germline ends. This CDR3 spans 12 amino acids. The CDR3 reads CASSDTTGEAFF. The CDR3 bases are TGTGCCAGCAGTGACACGACAGGTGAAGCTTTCTTT.

The J gene is TRBJ2-3, the V gene TRBV27, with 8 bases lining up with TRBD1. Germline V CDR1 and CDR2: MNHEY, SMNVEV (reference sequence). V dropped 5 bases and J dropped 6; count of bases not matched to a gene: 7. The CDR3 spans 14 residues. The CDR3 region has the DNA TGTGCCAGCAGTCGGCAGGGACAGGCTGATACGCAGTATTTT. Amino acids: CASSRQGQADTQYF.

DNA for the CDR3: TGTGCCAGCAGTCCTAGCTCCTACAATGAGCAGTTCTTC. This sequence encodes CASSPSSYNEQFF. The V and J genes are TRBV7-3 and TRBJ2-1; no firm D call. The V and J ends lost 6 bases and 0 bases respectively, with 6 bases between them. The CDR3 covers 13 residues. Germline V lookup: CDR1 SGHTA, CDR2 FQGTGA.

V is TRBV9 and J is TRBJ2-3; maybe TRBD2 (5 bases). The CDR3 spans 14 residues. V shed 3 bases and J shed 6 bases, with 14 bases lying between them. CDR1 and CDR2 from the germline V gene are SGDLS and YYNGEE. The CDR3 nucleotides read TGTGCCAGCAGCGAGGAGGTGGGCGGGGATACGCAGTATTTT. This codes for CASSEEVGGDTQYF.

The rearrangement joins TRBV6-6 to TRBJ2-3; TRBD2 matches 9 bases. Germline values: CDR1 MNHNY, CDR2 SVGAGI (reference sequence). V gave up 0 bases and J gave up 4 bases; unmatched junction bases: 5. The CDR3 length is 16 residues. As DNA, the CDR3 is TGTGCCAGCAGTTACTCGGGCGGGGGGGAGCCAGATACGCAGTATTTT. Protein sequence: CASSYSGGGEPDTQYF.

The sample holds one count of this clone. CDR3 nucleotide sequence: TGCAGCGTTGAAGATCTACTCCTCCTCGAGGATGGCTACACCTTC. Translated, it gives CSVEDLLLLEDGYTF. The V and J genes are TRBV29-1 and TRBJ1-2; D is undetermined. V lost 0 bases, J lost 6 bases, and 17 bases lay in between. CDR3 size: 15 residues. The V gene's germline CDR1 is SQVTM and CDR2 ANQGSEA. Filled out from reference TRBV29-1 and TRBJ1-2, the complete variable domain reads SAVISQKPSRDICQRGTSLTIQCQVDSQVTMMFWYRQQPGQSLTLIATANQGSEATYESGFVIDKFPISRPNLTFSTLTVSNMSPEDSSIYLCSVEDLLLLEDGYTFGSGTRLTVV.

The chain recombines TRBV18 with TRBJ1-1; tentative D call: TRBD1 (5 bases). The CDR3 contains 16 residues. Germline loops: CDR1 KGHSH, CDR2 LQKENI. V was shortened by 3 bases and J by 1 base, with 15 bases between the two germline ends. The CDR3 DNA reads as TGTGCCAGCTCACCTCTAGAGGCAGGGCCGAACACTGAAGCTTTCTTT. The encoded protein is CASSPLEAGPNTEAFF.

This clone was counted between two and nine times. The chain carries TRBV5-8 and TRBJ2-5, with D perhaps TRBD2 (5 bases). CDR1 is SGHTS, CDR2 YDEGEE, per germline. V lost 4 bases and J lost 12, with 22 bases in between. This CDR3 comprises 14 residues. The CDR3: CASSITGNPEYKYF. CDR3 sequence (DNA): TGTGCCAGCAGCATCACCGGGAACCCAGAATACAAGTACTTC. The whole variable domain, filled in from reference TRBV5-8 and TRBJ2-5, reads EAGVTQSPTHLIKTRGQQATLRCSPISGHTSVYWYQQALGLGLQFLLWYDEGEERNRGNFPPRFSGRQFPNYSSELNVNALELEDSALYLCASSITGNPEYKYFGPGTRLLVL.

This chain links TRBV27 with TRBJ1-5; D unresolved. V dropped 5 bases and J dropped 6 bases, with 11 bases sitting between them. This CDR3 spans 13 amino acids. Germline V gene lookup returns CDR1 MNHEY and CDR2 SMNVEV (reference sequence). The CDR3 sequence is CASSVKYSQPQHF. The CDR3 nucleotides read TGTGCCAGCAGTGTAAAATATTCTCAGCCCCAGCATTTT.

The chain has TRBV2 and TRBJ2-5, with 7 positions matching TRBD2. The V gene end was trimmed by 10 bases and the J gene end by 7 bases; junction bases not matched to a gene: 0. Germline CDR1 and CDR2: SNHLY and FYNNEI. There are 9 residues in the CDR3. The CDR3 loop reads CAIAGTQYF. In nucleotides, the CDR3 is TGTGCCATAGCGGGGACCCAGTACTTC. Full variable domain (outside the CDR3, taken from reference TRBV2 and TRBJ2-5): EPEVTQTPSHQVTQMGQEVILRCVPISNHLYFYWYRQILGQKVEFLVSFYNNEISEKSEIFDDQFSVERPDGSNFTLKIRSTKLEDSAMYFCAIAGTQYFGPGTRLLVL.

This chain connects TRBV6-5 to TRBJ1-1; no firm D call. There are 14 residues in the CDR3. Germline loops: CDR1 MNHEY, CDR2 SVGAGI. Trimming stripped 6 bases from V and 1 base from J, with 12 bases between. CDR3 protein: CASRVSTRNTEAFF. In DNA, the CDR3 is TGTGCCAGCAGGGTATCGACTCGGAACACTGAAGCTTTCTTT.

This sequence joins TRBV11-3 and TRBJ1-6, with 9 nucleotides matching TRBD1. Germline lookup yields CDR1 SGHNT and CDR2 YENEEA. CDR3 length equals 18 residues. The junction had 19 bases not matched to a gene; V was cut back by 9 bases and J by 7 bases. In DNA, the CDR3 is TGTGCCAGTTTTATCGTTCGGGACAGGGCTATGTGGAATTCACCCCTCCACTTT. Translated: CASFIVRDRAMWNSPLHF.

The chain recombines TRBV10-1 with TRBJ1-1; a weak D match, TRBD1 (5 bases). V was shortened by 0 bases and J by 2 bases, with 7 bases between the two germline ends. This CDR3 region has 14 residues. Germline CDR1 is WNHNN and CDR2 is SYGVQD (reference sequence). For the CDR3, the DNA is TGCGCCAGCAGTGAGTCTAGGGGCAACACTGAAGCTTTCTTT. Amino acid sequence: CASSESRGNTEAFF.

The chain carries TRBV6-5 and TRBJ1-5; possibly TRBD1 for D (5 bases). This CDR3 is 15 amino acids long. Deletions cut 4 bases from V and 5 bases from J, with 15 bases between. Germline CDR1 is MNHEY and CDR2 is SVGAGI. The CDR3 DNA reads as TGTGCCAGCAGTTCGGGACTACTGGGGCATCAGCCCCAGCATTTT. The encoded protein is CASSSGLLGHQPQHF.

This chain joins TRBV19 and TRBJ1-1; D remains unclear. The V and J ends lost 10 bases and 1 base respectively, with 16 bases between them. Germline V lookup: CDR1 LNHDA, CDR2 SQIVND (reference sequence). CDR3 length equals 14 residues. The CDR3 coding sequence is TGTGCCACTCGACTAGGCGGTGGGAACACTGAAGCTTTCTTT. Protein sequence: CATRLGGGNTEAFF.

This chain connects TRBV7-8 to TRBJ1-3, with D maybe TRBD1 (6 bases). Trimming removed 5 bases at V and 6 bases at J, with 14 bases between. The CDR3 contains 14 residues. CDR1 is SGHVS and CDR2 is FQNEAQ in the germline V gene. Written as DNA, the CDR3 is TGTGCCAGCAGCGCTCCCGGGACAACAAACACCATATATTTT. Translating gives CASSAPGTTNTIYF.

The V call is TRBV19, the J call TRBJ2-7, with 11 bases fitting TRBD2. This CDR3 is built from 19 residues. The germline CDR1 and CDR2 sequences are LNHDA and SQIVND (reference sequence). Unmatched junction bases numbered 16, after V lost 4 bases and J lost 2 bases. CDR3 residues: CASSTTAPRETSGTYEQYF. Written as DNA, the CDR3 is TGTGCCAGTAGTACCACCGCTCCCCGAGAGACTAGCGGGACCTACGAGCAGTACTTC.

The chain has TRBV4-1 and TRBJ1-1; 10 nucleotides agree with TRBD1. The CDR3 sequence is 16 residues long. Unmatched junction bases numbered 8, after V lost 6 bases and J lost 1 base. Germline lookup yields CDR1 MGHRA and CDR2 YSYEKL. CDR3 loop: CASRPPGQGSNTEAFF. The CDR3 bases are TGCGCCAGCAGACCTCCGGGACAGGGGTCGAACACTGAAGCTTTCTTT.

The J gene is TRBJ1-4, the V gene TRBV6-5; TRBD1 aligns across 9 bases. Germline CDR1 MNHEY, CDR2 SVGAGI. CDR3 length: 12 residues. V shed 6 bases, J shed 10 bases, and the junction held 3 bases outside the gene matches. CDR3 protein: CASSPDRGKLFF. Written as DNA, the CDR3 is TGTGCCAGCAGCCCGGACAGGGGAAAACTGTTTTTT.

The CDR3 coding sequence is TGTGCCAGCAGCTTTGAAAGGGGTGAAAAACTGTTTTTT. Translating it yields CASSFERGEKLFF. V is TRBV7-9 and J is TRBJ1-4; D is perhaps TRBD1 (5 bases). This CDR3 contains 13 residues. Germline V CDR1 and CDR2: SEHNR, FQNEAQ (reference sequence). Trimming left V 3 bases short and J 7 bases short, with 9 bases between.

The CDR3 here is CATSWGSNTEAFF. The CDR3, as DNA: TGTGCCACCTCGTGGGGCAGTAACACTGAAGCTTTCTTT. The V and J genes are TRBV10-3 and TRBJ1-1; perhaps TRBD1 as D (5 bases). The germline V and J ends were trimmed by 10 bases and 2 bases, with 14 bases remaining between them. The CDR3 has 13 amino acids. Germline CDR1 ENHRY, CDR2 SYGVKD.

J is TRBJ2-3 and V is TRBV5-8, with TRBD2 matching 8 bases. V lost 0 bases to trimming and J lost 1 base; unmatched junction nucleotides: 1. Germline-derived CDR1 and CDR2 are SGHTS and YDEGEE. The CDR3 length is 15 residues. Here the CDR3 DNA reads TGTGCCAGCAGCTTGGAACTAGCGGGCACAGATACGCAGTATTTT. Translating gives CASSLELAGTDTQYF.